The 23 T cell receptor beta chains presented below share a single source sample, sequenced in a study of blood T cell repertoires in COVID-19. The protocol was immunoSEQ multiplex PCR, while the TCRdb copy is restricted to in-frame clones and leaves out a portion. The repertoire consists of 200,000 to 250,000 clones, with 82% occurring once and the leading ten covering 4% to 6%. Input material: peripheral blood. Source of these receptors: an elderly woman with active or convalescent COVID-19.

V and J are TRBV9 and TRBJ2-1; 9 bases map to TRBD1. The CDR3 has 14 amino acids. Looked up from germline, CDR1 is SGDLS and CDR2 is YYNGEE. J was trimmed by 7 bases and V by 3 bases; bases with no gene match: 5. CDR3 bases: TGTGCCAGCAGCGCGAGGACAGGGGTAAATGAGCAGTTCTTC. It is translated as CASSARTGVNEQFF.

The chain joins TRBV9 to TRBJ2-6; D ambiguous. The CDR3 is 15 residues long. The germline gives CDR1 SGDLS, CDR2 YYNGEE. V was trimmed by 2 bases and J by 1 base, leaving 7 bases between them. The CDR3 here is CASSVSLSGANVLTF. The CDR3 coding sequence is TGTGCCAGCAGCGTCTCCTTATCTGGGGCCAACGTCCTGACTTTC.

This chain joins TRBV10-2 and TRBJ1-6; weak D call: TRBD1 (6 bases). Trimming took off 2 bases at V and 7 bases at J, with 6 bases between the two ends. The CDR3 consists of 13 residues. Germline V lookup: CDR1 WSHSY, CDR2 SAAADI. CDR3 in DNA: TGCGCCAGCAGTGAGAGGGGGAATTCACCCCTCCACTTT. Protein: CASSERGNSPLHF.

The J gene is TRBJ1-3, the V gene TRBV30, with D possibly matching TRBD1 (5 bases). The germline V gene has CDR1 GTSNPN and CDR2 SVGIG (reference sequence). V was shortened by 7 bases and J by 2 bases, with 12 bases between the two germline ends. This CDR3 contains 13 residues. CDR3 sequence (DNA): TGTGCCTACGCGTTAGGGGCTGGAAACACCATATATTTT. Translating it yields CAYALGAGNTIYF.

The count of this clone is one. The chain uses TRBV10-3 and TRBJ2-2; D might be TRBD2 (5 bases). V dropped 2 bases and J dropped 0 bases, with 13 bases sitting between them. From germline, CDR1 is ENHRY and CDR2 SYGVKD. The CDR3 extends over 17 amino acids. CDR3 sequence reads: CAISEVLEGSNTGELFF. The CDR3 nucleotides are TGTGCCATCAGTGAGGTTTTAGAGGGATCGAACACCGGGGAGCTGTTTTTT.

CDR3 sequence (DNA): TGCGCCAGCAGCTCCTCAGCCTCGGGTAATTCACCCCTCCACTTT. Protein product: CASSSSASGNSPLHF. This chain connects TRBV5-1 to TRBJ1-6; D remains ambiguous. V shed 3 bases and J shed 6 bases, with 13 bases lying between them. CDR1 SGHRS and CDR2 YFSETQ come from the germline V gene. This CDR3 region has 15 residues.

V usage is TRBV5-1 and J usage is TRBJ1-2; no clear D. The germline gives CDR1 SGHRS, CDR2 YFSETQ. This CDR3 comprises 15 residues. V shed 0 bases and J shed 7 bases, with 16 bases lying between them. This chain's CDR3 is CASSLAALGDGGYTF. The DNA for the CDR3 is TGCGCCAGCAGCTTGGCCGCATTGGGAGATGGTGGCTACACCTTC.

The chain joins TRBV15 to TRBJ2-7, with D tentatively TRBD2 (6 bases). V was pared by 3 bases and J by 2 bases, with 17 bases between. This CDR3 is 16 amino acids long. Germline CDR1 and CDR2: LNHNV and YYDKDF (reference sequence). In DNA, the CDR3 is TGTGCCACCAGCAGGGATATTCTAGCGTCGACCTACGAGCAGTACTTC. It specifies CATSRDILASTYEQYF.

The chain recombines TRBV14 with TRBJ2-5, with D unresolved. V lost 2 bases and J 4 bases, leaving 5 bases between the germline ends. Per germline, CDR1 SGHDN and CDR2 FVKESK. This CDR3 has 12 amino acids. In nucleotides, the CDR3 is TGTGCCAGCAGCCAACTTAGAGAGACCCAGTACTTC. Its protein is CASSQLRETQYF.

This chain joins TRBV28 and TRBJ1-5; possible D gene TRBD1, 6 bases. CDR3 size: 13 residues. The ends were cut back, 5 bases at V and 4 bases at J, with 9 bases in the middle. CDR1 and CDR2 (germline): MDHEN, SYDVKM. The CDR3 bases are TGTGCCAGCAGTGTGACAGGAAATCAGCCCCAGCATTTT. Translated: CASSVTGNQPQHF.

CDR3: CASSHYPTGRRPHPTVQYF. Here the CDR3 DNA reads TGTGCCAGCAGTCATTATCCGACAGGGCGACGTCCCCACCCTACGGTGCAGTACTTC. The V call is TRBV3-1 (or the pseudogene TRBV3-2), the J call TRBJ2-7, with 7 bases fitting TRBD1. CDR3 length: 19 residues. Trimming took 6 bases from V and 9 from J; bases not matched to a gene: 29. Germline V CDR1 and CDR2: LGHDT, YNNKEL (reference sequence).

This chain links TRBV7-9 with TRBJ1-4; 7 bases fit TRBD1. CDR3 length: 15 residues. V dropped 5 bases and J dropped 8; count of bases not matched to a gene: 11. Germline V gene data show CDR1 as SEHNR and CDR2 as FQNEAQ (reference sequence). CDR3 residues: CASSILDRVREKLFF. The CDR3 DNA is TGTGCCAGCAGCATCCTCGACAGGGTCCGAGAAAAACTGTTTTTT.

The rearrangement links TRBV4-1 to TRBJ2-1, with TRBD2 identical over 7 bases. Per the germline V gene, CDR1 is MGHRA and CDR2 is YSYEKL. Germline trimming cut 4 bases from V and 8 bases from J; bases unmatched to any gene: 8. CDR3 size: 14 residues. The CDR3 protein is CASSPWEGEDEQFF. CDR3 DNA sequence: TGCGCCAGCAGCCCCTGGGAGGGAGAGGATGAGCAGTTCTTC.

This chain joins TRBV27 and TRBJ2-3, with 7 nucleotides matching TRBD2. The trim removed 2 bases at V and 4 bases at J, leaving 18 bases unmatched. Germline V gene data show CDR1 as MNHEY and CDR2 as SMNVEV (reference sequence). The CDR3 is 19 residues long. The CDR3: CASSLRRQPITSAPDTQYF. DNA of the CDR3: TGTGCCAGCAGTTTAAGGAGACAGCCAATAACTAGCGCCCCAGATACGCAGTATTTT.

In its sample, this clone was seen a few times. The rearrangement links TRBV19 to TRBJ1-1; tentative D call: TRBD1 (5 bases). Germline CDR1 is LNHDA and CDR2 is SQIVND (reference sequence). This CDR3 has 16 amino acids. V was pared by 0 bases and J by 4 bases, with 15 bases between. In nucleotides, the CDR3 is TGTGCCAGTAGTATAGAGGGGGGGAGAAGCGGCACTGAAGCTTTCTTT. Amino acids: CASSIEGGRSGTEAFF.

This sequence joins TRBV9 and TRBJ1-6; a possible D gene is TRBD1 (6 bases). CDR1 SGDLS and CDR2 YYNGEE come from the germline V gene. The CDR3 has 16 residues. Between the trimmed V and J ends, which lost 0 bases and 3 bases, there was a span of 10 bases. CDR3 coding DNA: TGTGCCAGCAGCGTAGATGGACAGTTCTATAATTCACCCCTCCACTTT. It codes for CASSVDGQFYNSPLHF.

Only a few counts were recorded for this clone. The V gene is TRBV5-6, the J gene TRBJ1-3; 7 bases agree with TRBD1. The germline CDR1 and CDR2 sequences are SGHDT and YYEEEE. CDR3 length equals 17 residues. Losses at the gene ends were 1 base for V and 3 bases for J; bases not matched to a gene: 10. This CDR3 is CASSLLGTDLYGNTIYF. In DNA form, the CDR3 reads TGTGCCAGCAGCTTGTTAGGGACAGATCTTTATGGAAACACCATATATTTT.

Remarks on this clone: Distinct nucleotide sequences in the sample also encode this CDR3. V is TRBV7-9 and J is TRBJ2-7; 8 bases are a match to TRBD2. V shed 5 bases and J 6 bases; nucleotides not matched to a gene: 3. The CDR3 covers 12 residues. Germline V gene data show CDR1 as SEHNR and CDR2 as FQNEAQ (reference sequence). The chain's CDR3 is CASSPRGGEQYF. Written as DNA, the CDR3 is TGTGCCAGCAGCCCTCGGGGGGGCGAGCAGTACTTC.

The chain joins TRBV2 to TRBJ2-1, with D possibly matching TRBD2 (5 bases). CDR3 size: 11 residues. Trimming took 6 bases from V and 12 from J, leaving 12 bases between them. Germline V gives CDR1 SNHLY, CDR2 FYNNEI. The CDR3 sequence is CASSLGGLQFF. The DNA for the CDR3 is TGTGCCAGCAGCCTCGGCGGACTGCAGTTCTTC.

The chain recombines TRBV5-4 with TRBJ2-1; the match to TRBD1 covers 12 bases. V gave up 4 bases and J gave up 7 bases; unmatched junction bases: 6. This CDR3 region has 15 residues. CDR1 SGHNT and CDR2 YYREEE come from the germline V gene (reference sequence). The CDR3 bases are TGTGCCAGCAGCCCCGGGACAGGGGGCGGGAATGAGCAGTTCTTC. Its translation: CASSPGTGGGNEQFF.

The gene calls are TRBV2 and TRBJ2-4; TRBD2 agrees at 7 bases. Trimming removed 6 bases from V and 6 bases from J; junction bases left unmatched: 17. CDR1 and CDR2 from the germline V gene are SNHLY and FYNNEI. This CDR3 spans 17 amino acids. DNA for the CDR3: TGTGCCAGCAGGGGACTCACATTAGCGGGTGGAGGAAACATTCAGTACTTC. Translated: CASRGLTLAGGGNIQYF.

This chain's CDR3 is CASSVATGTGGPDTQYF. The CDR3 DNA reads TGTGCCAGCAGCGTAGCTACCGGGACAGGGGGCCCCGATACGCAGTATTTT. The rearrangement uses TRBV9 and TRBJ2-3, with 12 nucleotides matching TRBD1. The CDR3 has 17 amino acids. CDR1 is SGDLS, CDR2 YYNGEE, per germline. The V and J ends lost 0 bases and 6 bases, in that order; junction bases with no gene match: 8.

The genes are TRBV7-9 and TRBJ2-3; TRBD2 matches at 8 bases. Germline CDR1 SEHNR, CDR2 FQNEAQ (reference sequence). V lost 4 bases and J lost 0; bases outside the gene matches: 3. This CDR3 region has 15 residues. CDR3 coding DNA: TGTGCCAGCAGCTCGCGGGGGGTTAGCACAGATACGCAGTATTTT. Translating it yields CASSSRGVSTDTQYF.